Detailed here is one T cell receptor (beta chain). Its cognate antigen has yet to be identified. No qualities accompany the bases; no much larger clone lies one base away. Sequenced using an Illumina NovaSeq 6000. TCRalpha and TCRbeta cDNA libraries were constructed by 5'RACE with constant-segment primers, with sample barcodes and unique molecular identifiers being introduced. RNA was extracted from every sample with Trizol reagent. Library amplification was performed in two PCR steps, and a second sample barcode and Illumina TruSeq adapters were introduced in the second step. The libraries were sequenced on an Illumina NovaSeq using 2 x 150 bp paired-end reads. The study's processing was this. Reads were demultiplexed and collapsed into UMI-guided consensus sequences with migec v1.2.7. Using mixcr v2.1.11, UMI consensuses were aligned to TRA and TRB V and J templates and then assembled into clonotypes. Expanded or contracted clonotypes were those called significant by both edgeR and NoisET, with noise models trained on biological replicates. For edgeR calls, a false discovery rate-adjusted p below 0.01 and a log2 fold-change threshold of 1 were applied. PCA with hierarchical clustering of max-normalized trajectories of the 1000 most abundant clonotypes was used as exploratory dynamics analysis. Each responding clone was given a CD4 or CD8 phenotype based on the CD4+ and CD8+ repertoires, which had been sequenced separately. In-frame beta chains were kept once TCRdb had trimmed the public reads at Q25 with fastp and called clones with MiXCR. Each entry is one CDR3 protein sequence, shown with its most common DNA and genes. These V and J calls are TCRdb output, not the study's own analysis. For this sample there are about 110,000 distinct CDR3 sequences; about 17% appear just once. The ten largest clones take up 25% to 35% of the sample.

Reading the germline V gene gives CDR1 MGHRA and CDR2 YSYEKL. The CDR3 goes from the cysteine to the phenylalanine over 16 residues. The DNA shown is the 48-base CDR3, in frame from base 1. At the junction V is shortened by 0 bases and J by 1 base, with 13 bases in between. These data originate in a study of T-cell memory formation after mild COVID-19 (dated by TCRdb to the early 2020s). Regarding the study in general: TCR sequence clusters from the two donors were largely donor specific. The cohort was made up of two young adult volunteers, one female and one male, who were previously healthy. In two donors, T-cell clones that expanded and contracted after mild COVID-19 were followed by sequencing TCRalpha and TCRbeta repertoires longitudinally. Broader findings and caveats from the paper: Some responding clones were detected in pre-infection memory, which suggested that pre-existing cross-reactive memory T cells had joined the SARS-CoV-2 response. Balanced CD4/CD8 phenotypes were observed for clones contracting from day 15 to 85, whereas a bias towards CD4+ was observed for a second wave of clones expanding from day 15 to 37. Contracting CD4+ clones turned up mainly in the CM and EM memory subsets, whereas EMRA was where CD8+ clones were enriched. Only two mild cases were covered in the study, and larger cohorts including severe cases with pre-infection samples were considered necessary. The second-wave clones that peaked on day 37 were not confirmed to be SARS-CoV-2 specific.

Ficoll-Paque density gradient centrifugation was used to isolate PBMCs. The receptor was isolated from an adult woman who had mild COVID-19 (a few samples of this study predate the infection). The sample titles of this study are shuffled in the database, so cell type and time point are left out; the donor was told from shared clones. The chain couples TRBV4-1 to TRBJ2-7; TRBD1 is perhaps the D gene, given 6 matching bases. Input material: PBMCs or a T cell subset sorted from them (not recorded which). The CDR3 in this case is CASSQDLGAGSYEQYF. Read as DNA, the sequence is TGCGCCAGCAGCCAAGATCTGGGGGCCGGTTCCTACGAGCAGTACTTC.